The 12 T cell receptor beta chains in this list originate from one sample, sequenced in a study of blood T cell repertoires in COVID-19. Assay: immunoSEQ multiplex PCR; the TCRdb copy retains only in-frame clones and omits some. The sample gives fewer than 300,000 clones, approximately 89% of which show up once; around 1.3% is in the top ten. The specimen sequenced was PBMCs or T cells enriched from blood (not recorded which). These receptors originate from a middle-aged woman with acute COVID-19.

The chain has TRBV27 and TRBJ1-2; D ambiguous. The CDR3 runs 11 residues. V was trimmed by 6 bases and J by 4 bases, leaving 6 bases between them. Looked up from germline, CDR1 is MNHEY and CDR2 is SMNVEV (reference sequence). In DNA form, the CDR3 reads TGTGCCAGCAGGAGCCCCTATGGCTACACCTTC. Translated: CASRSPYGYTF.

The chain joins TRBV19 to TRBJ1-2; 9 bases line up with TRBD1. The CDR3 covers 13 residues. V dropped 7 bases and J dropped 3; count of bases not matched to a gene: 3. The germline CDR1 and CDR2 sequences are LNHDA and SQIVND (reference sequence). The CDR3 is CASMGQGHYGYTF. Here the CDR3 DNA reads TGTGCCAGTATGGGACAGGGCCACTATGGCTACACCTTC.

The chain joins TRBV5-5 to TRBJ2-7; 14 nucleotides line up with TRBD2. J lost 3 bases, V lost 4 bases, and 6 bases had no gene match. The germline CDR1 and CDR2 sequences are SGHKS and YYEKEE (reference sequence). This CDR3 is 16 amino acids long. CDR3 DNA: TGTGCCAGCAGCCACGGGACTAGCGGGAGTTACTACGAGCAGTACTTC. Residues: CASSHGTSGSYYEQYF.

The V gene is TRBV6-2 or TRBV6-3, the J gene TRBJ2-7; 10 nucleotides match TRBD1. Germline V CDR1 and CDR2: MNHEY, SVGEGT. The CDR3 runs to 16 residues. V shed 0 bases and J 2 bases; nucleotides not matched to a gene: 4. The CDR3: CASSYSKGTGAYEQYV. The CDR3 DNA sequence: TGTGCCAGCAGTTACTCGAAGGGGACAGGGGCCTACGAGCAGTACGTC.

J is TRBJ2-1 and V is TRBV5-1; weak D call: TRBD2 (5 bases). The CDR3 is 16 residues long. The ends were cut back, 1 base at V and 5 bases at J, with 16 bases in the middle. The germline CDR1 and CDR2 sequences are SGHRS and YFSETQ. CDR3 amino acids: CASSLIPSNDNNEQFF. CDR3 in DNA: TGCGCCAGCAGCTTGATCCCTAGCAACGATAACAATGAGCAGTTCTTC.

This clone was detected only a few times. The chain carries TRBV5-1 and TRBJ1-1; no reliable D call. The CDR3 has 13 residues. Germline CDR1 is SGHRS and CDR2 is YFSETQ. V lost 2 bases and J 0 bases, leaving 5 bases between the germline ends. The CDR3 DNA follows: TGCGCCAGCAGCTTTGAGTTGAACACTGAAGCTTTCTTT. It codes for CASSFELNTEAFF.

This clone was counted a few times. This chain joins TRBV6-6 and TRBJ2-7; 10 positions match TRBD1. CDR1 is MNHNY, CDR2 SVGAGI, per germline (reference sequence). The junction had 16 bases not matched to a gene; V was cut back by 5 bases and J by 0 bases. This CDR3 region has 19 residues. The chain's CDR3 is CASSLTGTGDSVSSYEQYV. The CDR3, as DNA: TGTGCCAGCAGTCTTACCGGGACAGGGGATTCGGTGAGCTCCTACGAGCAGTACGTC.

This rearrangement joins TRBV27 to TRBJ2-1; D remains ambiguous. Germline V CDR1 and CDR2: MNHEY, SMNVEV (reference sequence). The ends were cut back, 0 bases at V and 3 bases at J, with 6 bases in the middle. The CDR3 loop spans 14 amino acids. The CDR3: CASSLSSLYNEQFF. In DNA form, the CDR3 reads TGTGCCAGCAGTTTATCCTCTCTCTACAATGAGCAGTTCTTC.

The CDR3 nucleotides are TGCGCCAGCAGCTTGGAGCGCAGGGGATCGGACGAGCAGTACTTC. It codes for CASSLERRGSDEQYF. This rearrangement joins TRBV5-1 to TRBJ2-7; the D gene is possibly TRBD1 (6 bases). V gave up 0 bases and J gave up 5 bases, with 15 bases separating them. This CDR3 comprises 15 residues. Germline V CDR1 and CDR2: SGHRS, YFSETQ.

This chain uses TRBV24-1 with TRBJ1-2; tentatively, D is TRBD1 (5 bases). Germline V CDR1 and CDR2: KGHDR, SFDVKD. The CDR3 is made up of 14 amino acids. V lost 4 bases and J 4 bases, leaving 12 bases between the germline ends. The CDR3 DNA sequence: TGTGCCACCAGTGACCCAGGGCAAAGCTATGGCTACACCTTC. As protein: CATSDPGQSYGYTF.

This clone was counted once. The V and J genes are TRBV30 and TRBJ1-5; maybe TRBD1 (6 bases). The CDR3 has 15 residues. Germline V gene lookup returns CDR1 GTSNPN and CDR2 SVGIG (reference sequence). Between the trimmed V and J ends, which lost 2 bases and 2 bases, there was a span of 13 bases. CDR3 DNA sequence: TGTGCCTGGAGTAAGAACAGGGCTCGCAATCAGCCCCAGCATTTT. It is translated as CAWSKNRARNQPQHF.

As DNA, the CDR3 is TGTGCCAGCAGTTACAGGGAACTTGGCTACACCTTC. Protein sequence: CASSYRELGYTF. The chain has TRBV28 and TRBJ1-2, with D tentatively TRBD1 (6 bases). CDR3 length: 12 amino acids. Germline assignment: CDR1 MDHEN and CDR2 SYDVKM. V was trimmed by 4 bases and J by 7 bases, leaving 10 bases between them.